This T cell receptor (beta chain) comes out of a study of cytomegalovirus exposure and HLA in healthy donors. The CDR3 loop spans 15 amino acids. CDR1 and CDR2 from the germline V gene are KGHSH and LQKENI. Trimming cost V 2 bases and J 4 bases, with 14 bases left between them. General study points: Reports showed the classifier diagnosing cytomegalovirus status with high specificity and sensitivity. Confirmation was obtained in vitro that a few CMV-associated chains are specific for CMV antigens.

Both 60 Vbeta primers and 13 Jbeta primers went into the PCR. Repertoires were generated with immunoSEQ multiplex PCR, while TCRdb's copy carries only in-frame clones and drops some. The sample yields approximately 110,000 clones, of which the top ten take up 3.7%. As concerns this clone: Its antigen is as yet unknown.

This chain uses TRBV18 with TRBJ1-1; no firm D call. Input material: PBMCs. The clonotype originates from a man aged 25 to 45 in good health and CMV-seronegative. The CDR3 DNA is TGTGCCAGCTCACCAAAAGAGGGAAAGGCCACTGAAGCTTTCTTT. Its protein product is CASSPKEGKATEAFF.